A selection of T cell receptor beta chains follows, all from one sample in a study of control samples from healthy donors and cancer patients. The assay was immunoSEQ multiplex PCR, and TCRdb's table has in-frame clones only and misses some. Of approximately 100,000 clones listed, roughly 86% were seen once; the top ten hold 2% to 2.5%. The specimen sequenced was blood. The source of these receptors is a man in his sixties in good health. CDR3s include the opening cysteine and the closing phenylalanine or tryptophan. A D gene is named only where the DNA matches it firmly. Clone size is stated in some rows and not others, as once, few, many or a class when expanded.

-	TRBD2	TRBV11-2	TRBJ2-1	CASSPGTSGRAGEQFF	TGTGCCAGCAGCCCAGGGACTAGCGGGAGGGCCGGAGAGCAGTTCTTC
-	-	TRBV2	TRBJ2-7	CASGFGRPPSYEQYF	TGTGCCAGCGGGTTCGGACGCCCACCCTCCTACGAGCAGTACTTC
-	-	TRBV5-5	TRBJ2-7	CASSTTGGGTYEQYF	TGTGCCAGCAGCACCACAGGGGGGGGAACCTACGAGCAGTACTTC
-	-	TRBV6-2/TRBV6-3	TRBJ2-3	CASSARTSTDTQYF	TGTGCCAGCAGTGCCCGCACGAGCACAGATACGCAGTATTTT
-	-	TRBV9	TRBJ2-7	CASSALGTGSYEQYF	TGTGCCAGCAGCGCTCTGGGCACGGGGTCCTACGAGCAGTACTTC
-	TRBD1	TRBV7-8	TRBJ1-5	CASSTDRVSNQPQHF	TGTGCCAGCAGCACGGACAGGGTTAGCAATCAGCCCCAGCATTTT
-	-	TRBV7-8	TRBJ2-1	CASSPRPLSGYNEQFF	TGTGCCAGCAGCCCACGACCACTTTCGGGGTACAATGAGCAGTTCTTC
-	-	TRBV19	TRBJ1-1	CASSISKSGTEAFF	TGTGCCAGTAGTATATCCAAATCGGGCACTGAAGCTTTCTTT
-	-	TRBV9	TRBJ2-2	CASSVDPGFAGELFF	TGTGCCAGCAGCGTAGATCCAGGGTTTGCCGGGGAGCTGTTTTTT
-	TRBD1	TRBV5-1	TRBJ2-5	CASSLSPTGGRETQYF	TGCGCCAGCAGCTTGAGCCCGACAGGGGGGAGAGAGACCCAGTACTTC
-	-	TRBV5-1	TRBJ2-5	CASSSGTTEAQYF	TGCGCCAGCAGCTCTGGGACAACCGAGGCCCAGTACTTC
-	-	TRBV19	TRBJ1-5	CASSERRGQPQHF	TGTGCCAGTAGTGAAAGGAGGGGTCAGCCCCAGCATTTT
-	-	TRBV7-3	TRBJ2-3	CASSPMLGEDGYTDTQYF	TGTGCCAGCAGCCCTATGTTGGGGGAGGACGGATACACAGATACGCAGTATTTT
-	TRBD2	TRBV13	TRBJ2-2	CASSPGLAGGPRRAGELFF	TGTGCCAGCAGCCCCGGACTAGCGGGAGGGCCCCGTAGAGCCGGGGAGCTGTTTTTT
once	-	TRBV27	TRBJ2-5	CASSLSVGGETQYF	TGTGCCAGCAGTTTATCGGTAGGCGGGGAGACCCAGTACTTC
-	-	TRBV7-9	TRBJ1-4	CASTPLEEKLFF	TGTGCCAGCACCCCCCTTGAGGAAAAACTGTTTTTT
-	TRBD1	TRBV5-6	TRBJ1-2	CASALGRGSYGYTF	TGTGCCAGCGCCTTGGGCAGGGGGAGCTATGGCTACACCTTC
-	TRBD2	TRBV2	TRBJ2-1	CASRPGLANEQFF	TGTGCCAGCAGGCCCGGACTAGCGAATGAGCAGTTCTTC
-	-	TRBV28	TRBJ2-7	CASSSTYRVSEQYF	TGTGCCAGCAGCAGCACTTACAGGGTAAGCGAGCAGTACTTC
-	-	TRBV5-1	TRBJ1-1	CASSLAGRENTEAFF	TGCGCCAGCAGCTTGGCAGGGCGGGAGAACACTGAAGCTTTCTTT
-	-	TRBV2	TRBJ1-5	CASSFGGNQPQHF	TGTGCCAGTTCGTTTGGGGGCAATCAGCCCCAGCATTTT
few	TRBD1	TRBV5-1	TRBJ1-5	CASSPGQGNQPQHF	TGCGCCAGCAGCCCCGGACAGGGAAATCAGCCCCAGCATTTT
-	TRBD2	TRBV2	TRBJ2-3	CASSVLAGDTDTQYF	TGTGCCAGCAGTGTATTAGCGGGGGACACAGATACGCAGTATTTT
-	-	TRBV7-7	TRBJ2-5	CASSLAKIETQYF	TGTGCTAGCAGCTTAGCTAAGATAGAGACCCAGTACTTC
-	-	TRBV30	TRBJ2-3	CAGILAADTQYF	TGTGCCGGGATTTTGGCGGCAGATACGCAGTATTTT
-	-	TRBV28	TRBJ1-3	CASSQLGQSANTIYF	TGTGCCAGCAGCCAACTCGGACAGTCGGCGAACACCATATATTTT
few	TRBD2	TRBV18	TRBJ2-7	CASSPETSGYEQYF	TGTGCCAGCTCACCAGAGACTAGCGGCTACGAGCAGTACTTC
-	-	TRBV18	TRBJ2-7	CASSPPSRSSYEQYF	TGTGCCAGCTCACCACCCTCCAGATCCTCCTACGAGCAGTACTTC
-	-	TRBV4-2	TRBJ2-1	CASSQVGGTNEQFF	TGTGCCAGCAGCCAAGTTGGCGGTACTAATGAGCAGTTCTTC
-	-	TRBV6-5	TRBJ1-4	CASSSRGGNEKLFF	TGTGCCAGCAGTTCTCGGGGGGGTAATGAAAAACTGTTTTTT
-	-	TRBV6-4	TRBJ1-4	CASSDSAGANEKLFF	TGTGCCAGCAGTGACTCGGCAGGGGCGAATGAAAAACTGTTTTTT
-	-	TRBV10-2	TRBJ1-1	CASSDPGQVLFEAFF	TGCGCCAGCAGTGACCCTGGGCAGGTCCTTTTTGAGGCTTTCTTT
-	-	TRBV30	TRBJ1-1	CAWSGVNTEAFF	TGTGCCTGGAGTGGGGTGAACACTGAAGCTTTCTTT
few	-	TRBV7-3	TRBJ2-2	CASSLGAGTGELFF	TGTGCCAGCAGTTTGGGGGCGGGCACCGGGGAGCTGTTTTTT
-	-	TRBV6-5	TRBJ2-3	CASSYSLSGLGDTQYF	TGTGCCAGCAGTTACTCGTTGTCAGGGTTGGGAGATACGCAGTATTTT
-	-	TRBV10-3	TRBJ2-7	CAISDLYSYEQYF	TGTGCCATCAGCGACCTGTACAGTTACGAGCAGTACTTC